The 29 T cell receptor beta chains presented below share a single source sample, sequenced in a study of PD-L1 blockade in urothelial cancer. The time point here: peripheral blood 6 weeks after treatment start. Repertoires were generated with immunoSEQ multiplex PCR, while TCRdb's copy carries only in-frame clones and drops some. In the table there are about 120,000 clones, more than 85% of which are singletons. Here the sequenced sample was PBMCs, taken around atezolizumab (anti-PD-L1) treatment. The origin of the receptors is a man in his 60s with urothelial cancer.

The gene calls are TRBV5-5 and TRBJ1-5; D ambiguous. There are 14 residues in the CDR3. CDR1 is SGHKS, CDR2 YYEKEE, per germline (reference sequence). V was trimmed by 1 base and J by 0 bases, leaving 5 bases between them. The CDR3 region is CASSLISSNQPQHF. CDR3 sequence (DNA): TGTGCCAGCAGCTTGATCAGTAGCAATCAGCCCCAGCATTTT.

The V call is TRBV29-1, the J call TRBJ2-1; tentative D call: TRBD1 (5 bases). With 8 bases removed from V and 5 bases from J, the gap between germline ends came to 7 bases. Germline-derived CDR1 and CDR2 are SQVTM and ANQGSEA. This CDR3 has 10 residues. The CDR3 DNA reads TGCAGCCAGGGTAACAATGAGCAGTTCTTC. Translation gives CSQGNNEQFF.

The V gene is TRBV19, the J gene TRBJ2-5; D ambiguous. V was pared by 8 bases and J by 7 bases, with 17 bases between. The CDR3 loop spans 13 amino acids. Germline-derived CDR1 and CDR2 are LNHDA and SQIVND (reference sequence). DNA of the CDR3: TGTGCCAGTGCTTCGTCCCGTCCGGGGACCCAGTACTTC. It encodes CASASSRPGTQYF.

This rearrangement joins TRBV6-5 to TRBJ2-1; maybe TRBD2 (7 bases). The germline V and J ends were trimmed by 6 bases and 1 base, with 13 bases remaining between them. Germline V gene sequence: CDR1 MNHEY, CDR2 SVGAGI. This CDR3 region has 15 residues. The CDR3 spells CASSPRGASYNEQFF. CDR3 bases: TGTGCCAGCAGCCCTCGGGGGGCGTCCTACAATGAGCAGTTCTTC.

The chain couples TRBV10-2 to TRBJ2-7, with TRBD1 matching over 11 bases. The CDR3 sequence is 17 residues long. Trimming removed 6 bases from V and 6 bases from J; junction bases left unmatched: 16. Per the germline V gene, CDR1 is WSHSY and CDR2 is SAAADI. The CDR3 here is CASRLADPRTGGSEQYF. The CDR3 DNA is TGCGCCAGCAGGTTAGCCGACCCCCGGACAGGGGGCAGCGAGCAGTACTTC.

A single count supports this clone. This chain uses TRBV2 with TRBJ2-2; TRBD2 agrees at 13 bases. CDR3 length: 15 amino acids. The germline gives CDR1 SNHLY, CDR2 FYNNEI. The J segment lost 6 bases and the V segment lost 6 bases, leaving 4 bases of the junction unmatched. The CDR3 DNA reads TGTGCCAGCAGGGCCGGGACTAGCGGGGCCGGGGAGCTGTTTTTT. Translating it yields CASRAGTSGAGELFF.

The chain combines TRBV7-3 with TRBJ2-1, with 10 nucleotides matching TRBD2. Trimming removed 5 bases from V and 4 bases from J; junction bases left unmatched: 8. The CDR3 consists of 16 residues. Per the germline V gene, CDR1 is SGHTA and CDR2 is FQGTGA. CDR3 region: CASSQAGTSVYNEQFF. The DNA for the CDR3 is TGTGCCAGCAGCCAGGCCGGGACTAGCGTATACAATGAGCAGTTCTTC. The variable domain in full, with the rest retrieved from reference TRBV7-3 and TRBJ2-1, is GAGVSQTPSNKVTEKGKYVELRCDPISGHTALYWYRQSLGQGPEFLIYFQGTGAADDSGLPNDRFFAVRPEGSVSTLKIQRTERGDSAVYLCASSQAGTSVYNEQFFGPGTRLTVL.

This chain links TRBV28 with TRBJ2-5; D remains ambiguous. This CDR3 contains 16 residues. Germline V gives CDR1 MDHEN, CDR2 SYDVKM. The V end was cut by 6 bases, the J end by 2 bases, with 19 bases between. This CDR3 reads CASSLPSTPSQETQYF. The CDR3 coding sequence is TGTGCCAGCAGCTTGCCCTCGACACCTTCGCAAGAGACCCAGTACTTC. Complete variable domain (other parts from reference TRBV28 and TRBJ2-5): DVKVTQSSRYLVKRTGEKVFLECVQDMDHENMFWYRQDPGLGLRLIYFSYDVKMKEKGDIPEGYSVSREKKERFSLILESASTNQTSMYLCASSLPSTPSQETQYFGPGTRLLVL.

This chain uses TRBV6-5 with TRBJ1-5; unclear D gene. Trimming removed 4 bases at V and 8 bases at J, with 18 bases between. Germline lookup yields CDR1 MNHEY and CDR2 SVGAGI. The CDR3 is 15 amino acids. This CDR3 reads CASSSLQPPQEPQHF. DNA of the CDR3: TGTGCCAGCAGTTCCTTACAGCCTCCCCAGGAGCCCCAGCATTTT.

The V call is TRBV27, the J call TRBJ2-7; 10 bases match TRBD1. The CDR3 totals 17 residues. From germline, CDR1 is MNHEY and CDR2 SMNVEV (reference sequence). Trimming took 1 base from V and 4 from J; bases not matched to a gene: 10. Written as DNA, the CDR3 is TGTGCCAGCAGTTTATTTCAGGGACAGGGGTTGTTTTACGAGCAGTACTTC. It specifies CASSLFQGQGLFYEQYF.

This sequence joins TRBV27 and TRBJ2-7; weak D call: TRBD2 (5 bases). CDR1 MNHEY and CDR2 SMNVEV come from the germline V gene (reference sequence). V was clipped by 3 bases and J by 5 bases, with 14 bases between them. This CDR3 is built from 14 residues. CDR3 DNA sequence: TGTGCCAGCAGTTTGGGCGGGCCCCAGGACGAGCAGTACTTC. Its translation is CASSLGGPQDEQYF.

The chain joins TRBV2 to TRBJ1-2; no definite D call. The CDR3 runs 14 residues. V lost 3 bases and J 2 bases, leaving 10 bases between the germline ends. Germline-derived CDR1 and CDR2 are SNHLY and FYNNEI. Here the CDR3 reads CASSERVGNYGYTF. In nucleotides, the CDR3 is TGTGCCAGCAGTGAGAGGGTAGGGAACTATGGCTACACCTTC.

The rearrangement links TRBV7-9 to TRBJ1-5; D might be TRBD1 (5 bases). The V end was cut by 5 bases, the J end by 7 bases, with 21 bases between. The CDR3 runs to 16 residues. Looked up from germline, CDR1 is SEHNR and CDR2 is FQNEAQ (reference sequence). The CDR3 region has the DNA TGTGCCAGCAGCCAAGCCCGCACAGGCTCCTACCAGCCCCAGCATTTT. It codes for CASSQARTGSYQPQHF.

The V and J genes are TRBV10-1 and TRBJ2-3; 7 bases are shared with TRBD2. V lost 3 bases and J lost 2; bases outside the gene matches: 8. The CDR3 runs 16 residues. Germline V gene lookup returns CDR1 WNHNN and CDR2 SYGVQD (reference sequence). In nucleotides, the CDR3 is TGCGCCAGCAGTGAAGGCGGGAGTTCTAACACAGATACGCAGTATTTT. Its protein product is CASSEGGSSNTDTQYF.

This clone has just a few counts. V is TRBV28 and J is TRBJ2-3; TRBD1 matches at 8 bases. J lost 3 bases, V lost 5 bases, and 4 bases had no gene match. Germline V gene data show CDR1 as MDHEN and CDR2 as SYDVKM. This CDR3 has 14 residues. The CDR3: CASSATGVTDTQYF. In nucleotides, the CDR3 is TGTGCCAGCAGTGCGACAGGGGTAACAGATACGCAGTATTTT.

This chain links TRBV11-1 with TRBJ2-5, with D perhaps TRBD1 (6 bases). The CDR3 has 14 residues. Per the germline V gene, CDR1 is SGHAT and CDR2 is FQDESV (reference sequence). The V end lost 5 bases, the J end lost 7 bases, and 17 bases lay between the germline ends. CDR3 nucleotides: TGTGCCAGCAGCCCAGACCAGGGGCGGGTGACCCAGTACTTC. Translation gives CASSPDQGRVTQYF. Full variable domain (rest looked up from reference TRBV11-1 and TRBJ2-5): EAEVAQSPRYKITEKSQAVAFWCDPISGHATLYWYRQILGQGPELLVQFQDESVVDDSQLPKDRFSAERLKGVDSTLKIQPAELGDSAMYLCASSPDQGRVTQYFGPGTRLLVL.

The rearrangement links TRBV6-5 to TRBJ1-5; possible D gene TRBD1, 6 bases. In germline, CDR1 is MNHEY, CDR2 SVGAGI. The V gene lost 4 bases and the J gene lost 5 bases, with 15 bases spanning the gap. The CDR3 length is 15 residues. The CDR3 DNA reads as TGTGCCAGCAGTTCCTACGACAGGCTGGATCAGCCCCAGCATTTT. Translating gives CASSSYDRLDQPQHF.

The chain has TRBV5-3 and TRBJ1-3; D is perhaps TRBD1 (5 bases). TRBV5-3 is placed among ORFs of uncertain function. This CDR3 has 16 amino acids. V dropped 1 base and J dropped 0 bases, with 11 bases sitting between them. The CDR3 DNA follows: TGTGCCAGAAGCTTGTGGACAACGTCCTCTGGAAACACCATATATTTT. Amino acids: CARSLWTTSSGNTIYF.

This clone was seen a handful of times. As DNA, the CDR3 is TGTGCCACCAGCAGAGGAGGTCAGCCGACTAGGGATGAGCAGTTCTTC. This codes for CATSRGGQPTRDEQFF. J is TRBJ2-1 and V is TRBV15; the D gene is possibly TRBD2 (6 bases). This CDR3 comprises 16 residues. V dropped 1 base and J dropped 8 bases, with 18 bases sitting between them. The germline gives CDR1 LNHNV, CDR2 YYDKDF (reference sequence).

The genes are TRBV30 and TRBJ2-5; 11 bases fit TRBD1. Germline lookup yields CDR1 GTSNPN and CDR2 SVGIG (reference sequence). The J segment lost 5 bases and the V segment lost 4 bases, leaving 6 bases of the junction unmatched. The CDR3 is made up of 14 amino acids. The CDR3 region is CAWTGTGGSETQYF. The CDR3 coding sequence is TGTGCCTGGACCGGGACAGGGGGTTCCGAGACCCAGTACTTC.

The chain links TRBV2 to TRBJ2-5, with D tentatively TRBD2 (6 bases). The CDR3 has 11 residues. Per the germline V gene, CDR1 is SNHLY and CDR2 is FYNNEI. The CDR3 sequence: CASAGQETQYF. The CDR3 DNA reads as TGTGCTTCGGCGGGGCAAGAGACCCAGTACTTC.

The V and J genes are TRBV7-3 and TRBJ2-1; no clear D gene. CDR3 length: 13 residues. The V gene lost 4 bases and the J gene lost 9 bases, with 13 bases spanning the gap. Germline values: CDR1 SGHTA, CDR2 FQGTGA. The CDR3 loop reads CASSSSVGGEQFF. CDR3 bases: TGTGCCAGCAGCTCCAGCGTCGGCGGTGAGCAGTTCTTC.

The chain recombines TRBV6-6 with TRBJ2-3; D ambiguous. The CDR3 sequence is 13 residues long. The germline V and J ends were trimmed by 5 bases and 4 bases, with 10 bases remaining between them. The germline V gene has CDR1 MNHNY and CDR2 SVGAGI (reference sequence). For the CDR3, the DNA is TGTGCCAGCAGTCACCCCCCGGCAGATACGCAGTATTTT. Translated: CASSHPPADTQYF.

The chain uses TRBV13 and TRBJ2-1, with TRBD2 matching 13 bases. CDR3 size: 16 residues. In germline, CDR1 is PRHDT, CDR2 FYEKMQ (reference sequence). V was pared by 4 bases and J by 8 bases, with 8 bases of the junction left unmatched. The CDR3 nucleotides read TGTGCCAGCAGCTCCACGGGACTAGCGGGACGTGATGAGCAGTTCTTC. Amino acid sequence: CASSSTGLAGRDEQFF. The full variable domain, rest sourced from reference TRBV13 and TRBJ2-1, is AAGVIQSPRHLIKEKRETATLKCYPIPRHDTVYWYQQGPGQDPQFLISFYEKMQSDKGSIPDRFSAQQFSDYHSELNMSSLELGDSALYFCASSSTGLAGRDEQFFGPGTRLTVL.

The rearrangement joins TRBV23-1 to TRBJ2-7; tentatively, D is TRBD2 (5 bases). TRBV23-1 is marked as an open reading frame, function uncertain. The V gene lost 7 bases and the J gene lost 3 bases, with 19 bases spanning the gap. The CDR3 extends over 15 amino acids. CDR3 sequence: CASNPRGCPHYEQYF. In DNA form, the CDR3 reads TGCGCCAGCAACCCCCGCGGGTGCCCCCACTACGAGCAGTACTTC.

The chain recombines TRBV2 with TRBJ2-2, with a weak D call TRBD2 (7 bases). The CDR3 runs 13 residues. Germline V CDR1 and CDR2: SNHLY, FYNNEI. Trimming pared 10 bases from V and 6 bases from J, leaving 15 bases between. For the CDR3, the DNA is TGTGCCACCCTGGGGGGGCGTCCCGGGGAGCTGTTTTTT. Its translation: CATLGGRPGELFF.

The V call is TRBV30, the J call TRBJ1-2, with D possibly TRBD1 on 6 matching bases. Germline CDR1 reads GTSNPN; CDR2 reads SVGIG (reference sequence). CDR3 size: 12 residues. The ends were cut back, 0 bases at V and 9 bases at J, with 11 bases in the middle. This chain's CDR3 is CAWSVQGLSYTF. CDR3 DNA sequence: TGTGCCTGGAGTGTGCAGGGGTTAAGCTACACCTTC.

V gene TRBV5-4 combines with J gene TRBJ2-1; 13 nucleotides line up with TRBD2. The CDR3 consists of 16 residues. V was clipped by 1 base and J by 8 bases; unmatched bases: 6. CDR1 and CDR2 from the germline V gene are SGHNT and YYREEE (reference sequence). In DNA form, the CDR3 reads TGTGCCAGCAGCTTGCCAGGGACTAGCGGGAACCATGAGCAGTTCTTC. It is translated as CASSLPGTSGNHEQFF.

This chain uses TRBV7-9 with TRBJ1-2; D not resolved. Trimming took 0 bases from V and 3 from J, leaving 8 bases between them. The CDR3 is 14 residues long. The germline V gene has CDR1 SEHNR and CDR2 FQNEAQ (reference sequence). CDR3: CASSLAVADYGYTF. The DNA for the CDR3 is TGTGCCAGCAGCTTAGCGGTGGCAGACTATGGCTACACCTTC.